This T cell receptor (beta chain) was retrieved from a study of blood T cell repertoires in COVID-19. It was during active infection that Seattle patients were enrolled and then longitudinally followed. This clone has a single count. The protocol was immunoSEQ multiplex PCR, while the TCRdb copy is restricted to in-frame clones and leaves out a portion. The sample contains some 24,000 clones, 85% to 90% of which appear only once. The germline V gene encodes CDR1 SGHVS and CDR2 FNYEAQ. V dropped 5 bases and J dropped 2; count of bases not matched to a gene: 6. The CDR3 is 15 residues long. The sequence derives from a man in his 70s with COVID-19, enrolled during active disease. Sequenced sample: peripheral blood. The J gene is TRBJ2-5, the V gene TRBV7-6; the match to TRBD2 covers 9 bases. The CDR3 DNA follows: TGTGCCAGCAGCCCACTAGCGGGCCCGCAAGAGACCCAGTACTTC. Amino acid sequence: CASSPLAGPQETQYF.